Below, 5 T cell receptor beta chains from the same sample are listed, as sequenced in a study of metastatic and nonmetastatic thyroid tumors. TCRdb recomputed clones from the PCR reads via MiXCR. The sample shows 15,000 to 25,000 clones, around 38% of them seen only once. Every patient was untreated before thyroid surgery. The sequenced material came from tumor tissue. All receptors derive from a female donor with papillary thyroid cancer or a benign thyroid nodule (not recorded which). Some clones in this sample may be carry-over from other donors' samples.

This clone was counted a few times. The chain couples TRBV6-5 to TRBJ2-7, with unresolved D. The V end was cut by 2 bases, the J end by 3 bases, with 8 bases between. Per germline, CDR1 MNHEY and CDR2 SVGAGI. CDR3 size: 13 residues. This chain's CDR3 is CASSYDLNYEQYF. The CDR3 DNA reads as TGTGCCAGCAGTTACGACTTAAACTACGAGCAGTACTTC.

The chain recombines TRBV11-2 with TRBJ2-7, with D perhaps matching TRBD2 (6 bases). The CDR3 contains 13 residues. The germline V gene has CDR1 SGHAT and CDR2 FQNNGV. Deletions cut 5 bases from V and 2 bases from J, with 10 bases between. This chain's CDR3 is CASSLRTTYEQYF. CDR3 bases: TGTGCCAGCAGCCTCAGGACTACCTACGAGCAGTACTTC.

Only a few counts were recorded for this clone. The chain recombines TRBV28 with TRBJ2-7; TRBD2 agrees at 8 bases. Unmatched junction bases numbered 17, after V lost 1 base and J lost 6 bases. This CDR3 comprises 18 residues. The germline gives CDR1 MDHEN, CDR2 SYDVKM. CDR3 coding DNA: TGTGCCAGCAGTTTATTCAGATTGCGGGGCGGGAGGACTGGCGAGCAGTACTTC. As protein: CASSLFRLRGGRTGEQYF. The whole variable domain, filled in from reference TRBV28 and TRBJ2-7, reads DVKVTQSSRYLVKRTGEKVFLECVQDMDHENMFWYRQDPGLGLRLIYFSYDVKMKEKGDIPEGYSVSREKKERFSLILESASTNQTSMYLCASSLFRLRGGRTGEQYFGPGTRLTVT.

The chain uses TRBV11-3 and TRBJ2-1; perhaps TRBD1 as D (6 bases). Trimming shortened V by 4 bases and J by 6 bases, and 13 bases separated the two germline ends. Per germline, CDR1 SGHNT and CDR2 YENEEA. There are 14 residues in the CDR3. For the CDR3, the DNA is TGTGCCAGCAGCTCCTCAGGGGCTGGCAATGAGCAGTTCTTC. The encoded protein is CASSSSGAGNEQFF.

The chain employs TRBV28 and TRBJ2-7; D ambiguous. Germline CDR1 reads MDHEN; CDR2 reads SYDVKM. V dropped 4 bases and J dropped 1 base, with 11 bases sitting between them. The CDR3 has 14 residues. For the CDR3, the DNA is TGTGCCAGCAGTTCTCGTTTGGGATCCTACGAGCAGTACTTC. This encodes CASSSRLGSYEQYF.